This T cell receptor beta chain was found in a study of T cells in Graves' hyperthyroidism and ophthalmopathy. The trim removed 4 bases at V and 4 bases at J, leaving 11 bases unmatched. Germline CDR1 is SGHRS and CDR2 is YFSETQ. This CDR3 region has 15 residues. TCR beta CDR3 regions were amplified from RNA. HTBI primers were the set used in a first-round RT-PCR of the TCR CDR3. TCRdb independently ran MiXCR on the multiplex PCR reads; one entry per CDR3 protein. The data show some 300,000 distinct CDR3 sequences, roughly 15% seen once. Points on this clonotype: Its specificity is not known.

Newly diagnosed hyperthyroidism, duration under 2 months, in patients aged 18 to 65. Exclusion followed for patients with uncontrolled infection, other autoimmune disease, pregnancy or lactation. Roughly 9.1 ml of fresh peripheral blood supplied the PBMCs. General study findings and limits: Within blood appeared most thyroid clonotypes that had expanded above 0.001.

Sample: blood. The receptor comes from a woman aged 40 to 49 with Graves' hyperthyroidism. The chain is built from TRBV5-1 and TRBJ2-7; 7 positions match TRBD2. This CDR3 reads CASSPGGSQVYEQYF. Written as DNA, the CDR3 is TGCGCCAGCAGCCCGGGGGGAAGCCAGGTGTACGAGCAGTACTTC.